This is a list of T cell receptor beta chains from one sample in a study of shared clonotypes between healthy human individuals. Only in-frame clones appear in the TCRdb table, and some are missing; sequencing was by immunoSEQ multiplex PCR. Of hundreds of thousands of clones detected, 90% to 95% appear once; the ten largest clones hold nearly 25%. Sequences were obtained from naive CD8+ T cells sorted from blood. The receptors stem from a man aged 30 to 39 in good health. Both conserved end residues are part of each CDR3. Fields, in order: D gene, V gene, J gene, clone size, CDR3 DNA, CDR3 protein. The D gene is left open where the match is weak. A clone size is listed for some rows: how often the clone was seen (once, few, many), or a class if it is expanded.

d_gene: .
v_gene: TRBV6-6
j_gene: TRBJ2-7
abundance: .
CDR3nt: TGTGCCAGCAGTTACCGTATCCACTCCCGGGAGGAGCAGTACTTC
CDR3aa: CASSYRIHSREEQYF

d_gene: .
v_gene: TRBV4-1
j_gene: TRBJ1-5
abundance: .
CDR3nt: TGCGCCAGCAGCCAAGATCCGGGGAACCGTTATCAGCCCCAGCATTTT
CDR3aa: CASSQDPGNRYQPQHF

d_gene: TRBD2
v_gene: TRBV6-1
j_gene: TRBJ2-7
abundance: many
CDR3nt: TGTGCCAGCAGTGAGCTCAGCGGGAGTTCTGACGAGCAGTACTTC
CDR3aa: CASSELSGSSDEQYF

d_gene: TRBD2
v_gene: TRBV29-1
j_gene: TRBJ2-1
abundance: .
CDR3nt: TGCAGCTATGGGGGAGGGAACAATGAGCAGTTCTTC
CDR3aa: CSYGGGNNEQFF

d_gene: .
v_gene: TRBV19
j_gene: TRBJ2-1
abundance: .
CDR3nt: TGTGCCACCGCGCTTAGCCTAGCTTACAATGAGCAGTTCTTC
CDR3aa: CATALSLAYNEQFF

d_gene: TRBD1
v_gene: TRBV27
j_gene: TRBJ1-5
abundance: .
CDR3nt: TGTGCCAGCAGCACATACAGGGGTGATAGCAATCAGCCCCAGCATTTT
CDR3aa: CASSTYRGDSNQPQHF

d_gene: .
v_gene: TRBV4-3
j_gene: TRBJ1-4
abundance: .
CDR3nt: TGCGCCAGCAGCCAAGATGGGGAGGCAACTAATGAAAAACTGTTTTTT
CDR3aa: CASSQDGEATNEKLFF

d_gene: .
v_gene: TRBV7-6
j_gene: TRBJ1-1
abundance: .
CDR3nt: TGTGCCAGCAGCTTGCGTGGGGGCGAAGCTTTCTTT
CDR3aa: CASSLRGGEAFF

d_gene: .
v_gene: TRBV7-9
j_gene: TRBJ2-3
abundance: once
CDR3nt: TGTGCCAGCAGCCCCTCGGCAGATACGCAGTATTTT
CDR3aa: CASSPSADTQYF

d_gene: .
v_gene: TRBV7-8
j_gene: TRBJ2-1
abundance: .
CDR3nt: TGTGCCAGCAGCTCCCTTTCTTACGACAATGAGCAGTTCTTC
CDR3aa: CASSSLSYDNEQFF

d_gene: TRBD1
v_gene: TRBV9
j_gene: TRBJ2-7
abundance: .
CDR3nt: TGTGCCAGCAGCGTAGGGGCGACAGGGGGCCCCCACGAGCAGTACTTC
CDR3aa: CASSVGATGGPHEQYF

d_gene: .
v_gene: TRBV5-1
j_gene: TRBJ2-3
abundance: .
CDR3nt: TGCGCCAGCAGCTTGGACGACAGGGGGCTAGCGGGAGAATCGGCAGATACGCAGTATTTT
CDR3aa: CASSLDDRGLAGESADTQYF

d_gene: .
v_gene: TRBV30
j_gene: TRBJ1-5
abundance: .
CDR3nt: TGTGCCTGGAGTTTCTTCGGCGATCAGCCCCAGCATTTT
CDR3aa: CAWSFFGDQPQHF

d_gene: .
v_gene: TRBV4-1
j_gene: TRBJ2-7
abundance: .
CDR3nt: TGCGCCAGCAGCCAAGTTCGAGGGAACGAGCAGTACTTC
CDR3aa: CASSQVRGNEQYF

d_gene: .
v_gene: TRBV7-2
j_gene: TRBJ2-2
abundance: .
CDR3nt: TGTGCCAGCAGCGGGTCCGGGGAGCTGTTTTTT
CDR3aa: CASSGSGELFF

d_gene: TRBD1
v_gene: TRBV19
j_gene: TRBJ1-4
abundance: once
CDR3nt: TGTGCCAGTAGTACCGTGGACAGGGCTAATGAAAAACTGTTTTTT
CDR3aa: CASSTVDRANEKLFF

d_gene: .
v_gene: TRBV29-1
j_gene: TRBJ2-1
abundance: .
CDR3nt: TGCAGCGCCGAGGGTAGGTACAATGAGCAGTTCTTC
CDR3aa: CSAEGRYNEQFF

d_gene: .
v_gene: TRBV7-9
j_gene: TRBJ2-2
abundance: .
CDR3nt: TGTGCCAGCAGTCCAACCGGGGAGCTGTTTTTT
CDR3aa: CASSPTGELFF

d_gene: .
v_gene: TRBV5-1
j_gene: TRBJ2-3
abundance: once
CDR3nt: TGCGCCAGCAGCTTAACGGCAGGAAACACAGATACGCAGTATTTT
CDR3aa: CASSLTAGNTDTQYF

d_gene: TRBD2
v_gene: TRBV11-2
j_gene: TRBJ2-3
abundance: once
CDR3nt: TGTGCCAGCACCGCGGGGGTAAGGGGCACAGATACGCAGTATTTT
CDR3aa: CASTAGVRGTDTQYF

d_gene: TRBD2
v_gene: TRBV27
j_gene: TRBJ2-7
abundance: once
CDR3nt: TGTGCCAGCACCCTACAGCGGGGTAGCGGGATCTACGAGCAGTACTTC
CDR3aa: CASTLQRGSGIYEQYF

d_gene: .
v_gene: TRBV9
j_gene: TRBJ2-7
abundance: .
CDR3nt: TGTGCCAGCAGCCGCTCCCCCGGGACATCTACCTACGAGCAGTACTTC
CDR3aa: CASSRSPGTSTYEQYF

d_gene: .
v_gene: TRBV9
j_gene: TRBJ2-7
abundance: .
CDR3nt: TGTGCCAGCAGCGTAGTGAAGGGGGGGTCCTACGAGCAGTACTTC
CDR3aa: CASSVVKGGSYEQYF

d_gene: .
v_gene: TRBV19
j_gene: TRBJ2-1
abundance: .
CDR3nt: TGTGCCAGTAGTATGGGGGGCGGGCAGAATGAGCAGTTCTTC
CDR3aa: CASSMGGGQNEQFF

d_gene: TRBD1
v_gene: TRBV10-1
j_gene: TRBJ1-1
abundance: .
CDR3nt: TGCGCCAGCAGCTTTCATCGGGACAGAAAGAACACTGAAGCTTTCTTT
CDR3aa: CASSFHRDRKNTEAFF

d_gene: TRBD2
v_gene: TRBV29-1
j_gene: TRBJ2-7
abundance: .
CDR3nt: TGCAGCGTTGTGATTGGGGGGGACGAGCAGTACTTC
CDR3aa: CSVVIGGDEQYF

d_gene: .
v_gene: TRBV14
j_gene: TRBJ2-7
abundance: once
CDR3nt: TGTGCCAGCAGCCCCAGGCTGGGCGGGTACAGCTCCTACGAGCAGTACTTC
CDR3aa: CASSPRLGGYSSYEQYF

d_gene: .
v_gene: TRBV7-9
j_gene: TRBJ1-1
abundance: .
CDR3nt: TGTGCCAGCAGCCCCGAGGGTCGGGCAGGGAACGCTTTCTTT
CDR3aa: CASSPEGRAGNAFF

d_gene: .
v_gene: TRBV15
j_gene: TRBJ1-1
abundance: .
CDR3nt: TGTGCCACCAGCTCGGACGCCATGAACACTGAAGCTTTCTTT
CDR3aa: CATSSDAMNTEAFF

d_gene: .
v_gene: TRBV27
j_gene: TRBJ2-1
abundance: few
CDR3nt: TGTGCCAGCAGCGGGGAAGAGCAGTTCTTC
CDR3aa: CASSGEEQFF

d_gene: TRBD1
v_gene: TRBV7-9
j_gene: TRBJ2-7
abundance: .
CDR3nt: TGTGCCAGCAGCAGGGGGCGGGTAGGGAACTACGAGCAGTACTTC
CDR3aa: CASSRGRVGNYEQYF

d_gene: .
v_gene: TRBV28
j_gene: TRBJ1-5
abundance: .
CDR3nt: TGTGCCAGCAGCCCCATGGTACTGTTCTGGGACATTCATCAGCCCCAGCATTTT
CDR3aa: CASSPMVLFWDIHQPQHF